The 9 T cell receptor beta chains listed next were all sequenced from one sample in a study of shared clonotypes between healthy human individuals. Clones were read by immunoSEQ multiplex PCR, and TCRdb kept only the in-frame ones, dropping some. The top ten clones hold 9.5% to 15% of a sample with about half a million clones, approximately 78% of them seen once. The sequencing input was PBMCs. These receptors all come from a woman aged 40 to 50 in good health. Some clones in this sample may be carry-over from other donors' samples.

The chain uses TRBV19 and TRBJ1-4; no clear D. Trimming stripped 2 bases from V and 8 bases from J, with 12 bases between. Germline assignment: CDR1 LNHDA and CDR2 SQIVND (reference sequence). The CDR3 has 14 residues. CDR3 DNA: TGTGCCAGTAGTATATCTGGGGATGGCGAAAAACTGTTTTTT. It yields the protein CASSISGDGEKLFF.

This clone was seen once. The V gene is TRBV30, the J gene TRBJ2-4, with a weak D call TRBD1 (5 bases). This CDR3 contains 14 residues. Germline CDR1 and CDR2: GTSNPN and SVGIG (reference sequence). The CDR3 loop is CALEHPGAKNIQYF. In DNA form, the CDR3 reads TGTGCACTGGAGCATCCAGGGGCCAAAAACATTCAGTACTTC.

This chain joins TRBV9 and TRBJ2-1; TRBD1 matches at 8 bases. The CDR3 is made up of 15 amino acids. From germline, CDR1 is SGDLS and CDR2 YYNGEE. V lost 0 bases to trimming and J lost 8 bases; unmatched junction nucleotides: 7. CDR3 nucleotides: TGTGCCAGCAGCGTAGAACTGACAGGGGTGGATGAGCAGTTCTTC. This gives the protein CASSVELTGVDEQFF. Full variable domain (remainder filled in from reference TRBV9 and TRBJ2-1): DSGVTQTPKHLITATGQRVTLRCSPRSGDLSVYWYQQSLDQGLQFLIQYYNGEERAKGNILERFSAQQFPDLHSELNLSSLELGDSALYFCASSVELTGVDEQFFGPGTRLTVL.

CDR3: CASREGLWNEQFF. The DNA for the CDR3 is TGTGCCAGCAGGGAGGGACTGTGGAATGAGCAGTTCTTC. The rearrangement joins TRBV28 to TRBJ2-1; tentative D call: TRBD2 (6 bases). Germline CDR1 and CDR2: MDHEN and SYDVKM. V lost 6 bases and J 7 bases, leaving 13 bases between the germline ends. The CDR3 is made up of 13 amino acids.

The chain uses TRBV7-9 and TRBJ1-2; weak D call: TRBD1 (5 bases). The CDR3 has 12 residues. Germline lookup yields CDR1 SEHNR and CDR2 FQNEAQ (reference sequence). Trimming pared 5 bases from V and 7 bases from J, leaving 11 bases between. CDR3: CASSRDVAGYTF. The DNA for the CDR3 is TGTGCCAGCAGCCGGGACGTTGCTGGCTACACCTTC.

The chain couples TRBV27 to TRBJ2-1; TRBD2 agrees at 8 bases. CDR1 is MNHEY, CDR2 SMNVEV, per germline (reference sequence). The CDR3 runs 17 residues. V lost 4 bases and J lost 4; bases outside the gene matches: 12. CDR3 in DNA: TGTGCCAGCAGTTCGTGGACCGGGACTAGGTTGTACAATGAGCAGTTCTTC. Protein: CASSSWTGTRLYNEQFF.

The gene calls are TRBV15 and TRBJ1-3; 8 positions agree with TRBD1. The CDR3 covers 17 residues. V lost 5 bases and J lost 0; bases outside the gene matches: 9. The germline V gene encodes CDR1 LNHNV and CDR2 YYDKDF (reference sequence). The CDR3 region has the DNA TGTGCCACCAGCCCAACGACAGGGGCCAACTCTGGAAACACCATATATTTT. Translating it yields CATSPTTGANSGNTIYF.

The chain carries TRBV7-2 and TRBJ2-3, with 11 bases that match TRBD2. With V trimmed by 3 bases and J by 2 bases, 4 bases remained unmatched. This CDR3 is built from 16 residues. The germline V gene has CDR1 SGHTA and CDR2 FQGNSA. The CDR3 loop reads CASSFGLAGNTDTQYF. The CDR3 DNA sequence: TGTGCCAGCAGCTTTGGACTAGCGGGTAACACAGATACGCAGTATTTT.

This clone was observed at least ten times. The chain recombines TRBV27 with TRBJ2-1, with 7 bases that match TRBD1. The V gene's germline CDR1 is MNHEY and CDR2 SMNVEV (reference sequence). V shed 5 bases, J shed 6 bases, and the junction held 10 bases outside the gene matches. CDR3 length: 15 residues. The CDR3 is CASSTTPDRVNEQFF. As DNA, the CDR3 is TGTGCCAGCAGTACCACCCCCGACAGGGTCAATGAGCAGTTCTTC.